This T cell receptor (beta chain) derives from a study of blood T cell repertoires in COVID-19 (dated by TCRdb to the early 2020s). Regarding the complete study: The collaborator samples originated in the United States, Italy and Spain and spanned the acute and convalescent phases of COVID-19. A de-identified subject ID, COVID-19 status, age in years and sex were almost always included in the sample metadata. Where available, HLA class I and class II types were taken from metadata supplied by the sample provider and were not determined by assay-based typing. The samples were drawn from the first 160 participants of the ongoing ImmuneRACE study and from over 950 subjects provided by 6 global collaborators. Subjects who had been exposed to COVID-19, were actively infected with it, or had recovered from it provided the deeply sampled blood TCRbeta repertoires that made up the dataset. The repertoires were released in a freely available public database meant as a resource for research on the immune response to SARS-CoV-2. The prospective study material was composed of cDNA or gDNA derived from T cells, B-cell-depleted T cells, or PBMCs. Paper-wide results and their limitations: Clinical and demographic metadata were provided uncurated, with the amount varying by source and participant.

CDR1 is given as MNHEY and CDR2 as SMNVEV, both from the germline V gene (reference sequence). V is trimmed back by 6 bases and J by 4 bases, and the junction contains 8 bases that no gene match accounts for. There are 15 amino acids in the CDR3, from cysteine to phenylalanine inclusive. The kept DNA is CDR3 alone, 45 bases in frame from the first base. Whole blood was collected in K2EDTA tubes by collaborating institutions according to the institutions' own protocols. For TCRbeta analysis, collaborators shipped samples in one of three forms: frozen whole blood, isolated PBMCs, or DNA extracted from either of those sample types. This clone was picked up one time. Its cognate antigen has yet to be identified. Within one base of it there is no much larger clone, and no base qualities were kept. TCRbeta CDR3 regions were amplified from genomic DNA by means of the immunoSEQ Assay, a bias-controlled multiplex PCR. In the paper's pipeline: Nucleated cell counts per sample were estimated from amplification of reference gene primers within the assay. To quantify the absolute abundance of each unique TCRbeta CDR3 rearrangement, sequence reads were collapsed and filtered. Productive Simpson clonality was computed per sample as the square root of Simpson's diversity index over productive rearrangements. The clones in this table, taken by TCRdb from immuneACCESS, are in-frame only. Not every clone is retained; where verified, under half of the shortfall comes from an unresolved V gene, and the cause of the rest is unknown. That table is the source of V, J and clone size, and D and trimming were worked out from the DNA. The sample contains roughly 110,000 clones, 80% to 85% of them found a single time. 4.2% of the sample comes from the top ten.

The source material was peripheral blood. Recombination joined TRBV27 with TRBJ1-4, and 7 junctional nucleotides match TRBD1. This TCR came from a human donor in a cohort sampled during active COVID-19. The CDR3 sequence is CASSLGTDLNEKLFF. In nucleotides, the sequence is TGTGCCAGCAGCCTAGGGACAGACCTTAATGAAAAACTGTTTTTT.